The 21 T cell receptor beta chains below all came from one sample that was sequenced in a study of cytomegalovirus exposure and HLA in healthy donors (dated 2017 in TCRdb). Library method: the immunoSEQ multiplex PCR assay. A mixture of 60 forward primers for TCR Vbeta segments and 13 reverse primers for TCR Jbeta segments was used in the multiplex PCR. This immuneACCESS table, as held by TCRdb, lists in-frame sequences with V and J called but not all clones. Of the missing ones, under half trace to an unresolved V gene in checked studies; the others have no known cause. This sample gives tens of thousands of clones in total; over 60% of them show up just once. The ten largest clones represent around 16% of the sample. Sequencing was done on a sample of PBMCs. The receptors shown here come from a woman aged 35 to 49 in good health and CMV-seropositive.

This chain connects TRBV4-3 to TRBJ1-2; TRBD1 matches at 7 bases. In germline, CDR1 is LGHNA, CDR2 YSLEER. With V trimmed by 0 bases and J by 8 bases, 9 bases remained unmatched. The CDR3 is 15 residues long. The CDR3 spells CASSQEGQGVLGYTF. For the CDR3, the DNA is TGCGCCAGCAGCCAAGAGGGCCAGGGGGTTTTGGGCTACACCTTC.

This clone was seen only once. The J gene is TRBJ2-1, the V gene TRBV11-3; TRBD1 matches 10 bases. The CDR3 consists of 17 residues. Per germline, CDR1 SGHNT and CDR2 YENEEA. J lost 0 bases, V lost 1 base, and 3 bases had no gene match. The CDR3: CASSLGQGASSYNEQFF. CDR3 DNA sequence: TGTGCCAGCAGCTTAGGACAGGGGGCCAGCTCCTACAATGAGCAGTTCTTC.

This clone has only a few counts. The rearrangement links TRBV28 to TRBJ1-2; 7 positions match TRBD1. CDR3 length equals 15 residues. Germline trimming cut 5 bases from V and 1 base from J; bases unmatched to any gene: 7. Germline values: CDR1 MDHEN, CDR2 SYDVKM. CDR3 in DNA: TGTGCCAGCAGTCCCCAGGACAGGCTTAACTATGGCTACACCTTC. It encodes CASSPQDRLNYGYTF.

This clone appeared a single time. The chain recombines TRBV6-6 with TRBJ2-3; 7 bases align to TRBD2. The CDR3 spans 13 residues. Trimming removed 6 bases from V and 3 bases from J; junction bases left unmatched: 3. CDR1 and CDR2 from the germline V gene are MNHNY and SVGAGI (reference sequence). Here the CDR3 DNA reads TGTGCCAGCAGGTGGGAGGGAACAGATACGCAGTATTTT. It codes for CASRWEGTDTQYF.

V gene TRBV18 combines with J gene TRBJ1-1; 7 bases align to TRBD1. The V segment lost 6 bases and the J segment 4 bases; nucleotides outside the gene matches: 11. Germline CDR1 is KGHSH and CDR2 is LQKENI. The CDR3 has 15 amino acids. This CDR3 is CASSPVTGDITEAFF. In nucleotides, the CDR3 is TGTGCCAGCTCCCCCGTCACAGGGGACATCACTGAAGCTTTCTTT.

The chain joins TRBV18 to TRBJ1-5; no definite D call. The CDR3 consists of 16 residues. Germline CDR1 KGHSH, CDR2 LQKENI. Trimming stripped 4 bases from V and 6 bases from J, with 19 bases between. CDR3 sequence: CASSLDARVGVQPQHF. CDR3 nucleotide sequence: TGTGCCAGCTCACTCGATGCGAGGGTGGGAGTTCAGCCCCAGCATTTT. The variable domain in full, completed from reference TRBV18 and TRBJ1-5, reads NAGVMQNPRHLVRRRGQEARLRCSPMKGHSHVYWYRQLPEEGLKFMVYLQKENIIDESGMPKERFSAEFPKEGPSILRIQQVVRGDSAAYFCASSLDARVGVQPQHFGDGTRLSIL.

The chain links TRBV6-6 to TRBJ2-3; a possible D gene is TRBD1 (5 bases). Trimming removed 2 bases from V and 0 bases from J, with 9 bases in between. This CDR3 has 15 amino acids. Germline V gene lookup returns CDR1 MNHNY and CDR2 SVGAGI (reference sequence). The CDR3 sequence: CASSYGAGSTDTQYF. The CDR3 coding sequence is TGTGCCAGCAGTTACGGGGCAGGTAGCACAGATACGCAGTATTTT.

This chain uses TRBV14 with TRBJ2-7, with TRBD2 identical over 8 bases. The CDR3 is 16 residues long. CDR1 SGHDN and CDR2 FVKESK come from the germline V gene. V was clipped by 0 bases and J by 3 bases; unmatched bases: 7. The CDR3: CASSQDPGGGFYEQYF. The CDR3 nucleotides read TGTGCCAGCAGCCAAGATCCCGGCGGGGGGTTCTACGAGCAGTACTTC.

The chain is built from TRBV7-9 and TRBJ2-1; 15 bases are shared with TRBD2. The ends lost 5 bases at V and 3 bases at J; junction bases unmatched: 8. CDR1 and CDR2 (germline): SEHNR, FQNEAQ (reference sequence). This CDR3 comprises 18 residues. CDR3 protein: CASSLGLAGGPGYNEQFF. The CDR3 region has the DNA TGTGCCAGCAGCCTAGGACTAGCGGGAGGGCCCGGCTACAATGAGCAGTTCTTC.

The gene calls are TRBV10-3 and TRBJ1-6, with 10 bases that match TRBD1. This CDR3 is built from 13 residues. The germline gives CDR1 ENHRY, CDR2 SYGVKD. The V segment lost 6 bases and the J segment 12 bases; nucleotides outside the gene matches: 5. The CDR3 loop is CAISPDRGLPLHF. DNA for the CDR3: TGTGCCATCAGCCCGGACAGGGGGTTACCCCTCCACTTT.

The sample holds a few counts of this clone. The chain uses TRBV28 and TRBJ2-1; 9 bases fit TRBD1. V lost 6 bases, J lost 8 bases, and 14 bases stayed unmatched. From germline, CDR1 is MDHEN and CDR2 SYDVKM. The CDR3 consists of 16 residues. The CDR3 region is CASSSAPGQGKDEQFF. In DNA form, the CDR3 reads TGTGCCAGCAGCTCAGCCCCGGGACAGGGTAAGGATGAGCAGTTCTTC.

V gene TRBV7-9 combines with J gene TRBJ2-7, with 7 bases lining up with TRBD1. Germline assignment: CDR1 SEHNR and CDR2 FQNEAQ (reference sequence). The ends lost 4 bases at V and 5 bases at J; junction bases unmatched: 2. The CDR3 spans 12 residues. This chain's CDR3 is CASSYRGDEQYF. The DNA of the CDR3 is TGTGCCAGCAGCTACAGGGGTGACGAGCAGTACTTC.

The chain couples TRBV11-3 to TRBJ2-2; D might be TRBD1 (6 bases). The CDR3 spans 15 residues. With 5 bases removed from V and 4 bases from J, the gap between germline ends came to 14 bases. In germline, CDR1 is SGHNT, CDR2 YENEEA. This CDR3 is CASSPGQGRTGELFF. DNA for the CDR3: TGTGCCAGCAGCCCTGGGCAGGGGCGCACCGGGGAGCTGTTTTTT.

The rearrangement joins TRBV4-1 to TRBJ1-5, with a weak D call TRBD1 (5 bases). There are 15 residues in the CDR3. Germline CDR1 MGHRA, CDR2 YSYEKL. V dropped 5 bases and J dropped 2 bases, with 13 bases sitting between them. The CDR3 nucleotides are TGCGCCAGCAGCACGTGGGCAGGGCGCAATCAGCCCCAGCATTTT. Translated: CASSTWAGRNQPQHF.

In DNA form, the CDR3 reads TGTGCCAGCAGCTTAATTGGGAGTGGTTCTAGCAATCAGCCCCAGCATTTT. Translation gives CASSLIGSGSSNQPQHF. The chain couples TRBV7-2 to TRBJ1-5; D is uncertain. V dropped 2 bases and J dropped 0 bases, with 14 bases sitting between them. This CDR3 has 17 residues. The germline gives CDR1 SGHTA, CDR2 FQGNSA. Full variable domain (rest looked up from reference TRBV7-2 and TRBJ1-5): GAGVSQSPSNKVTEKGKDVELRCDPISGHTALYWYRQSLGQGLEFLIYFQGNSAPDKSGLPSDRFSAERTGGSVSTLTIQRTQQEDSAVYLCASSLIGSGSSNQPQHFGDGTRLSIL.

The rearrangement uses TRBV20-1 and TRBJ2-1; D is unclear. V was clipped by 6 bases and J by 4 bases, with 7 bases between them. The CDR3 sequence is 11 residues long. CDR1 and CDR2 from the germline V gene are DFQATT and SNEGSKA (reference sequence). The CDR3 DNA reads as TGCAGTGCACTTATTTACAATGAGCAGTTCTTC. Its translation: CSALIYNEQFF.

This chain uses TRBV6-5 with TRBJ2-7; a possible D gene is TRBD1 (5 bases). The germline gives CDR1 MNHEY, CDR2 SVGAGI. There are 11 residues in the CDR3. CDR3 in DNA: TGTGCAACCAAGGGGTCCTACGAGCAGTACTTC. Encoded protein: CATKGSYEQYF.

CDR3 sequence reads: CASSLPTGGITEAFF. The DNA of the CDR3 is TGTGCCAGCAGCCTCCCGACAGGGGGAATCACTGAAGCTTTCTTT. The chain couples TRBV9 to TRBJ1-1, with 9 nucleotides matching TRBD1. Germline V gene lookup returns CDR1 SGDLS and CDR2 YYNGEE. With 4 bases clipped from V and 4 bases from J, the junction kept 8 bases outside the gene matches. The CDR3 runs to 15 residues.

V usage is TRBV5-1 and J usage is TRBJ1-1, with TRBD1 as a possible D gene (5 bases). This CDR3 has 12 amino acids. Per the germline V gene, CDR1 is SGHRS and CDR2 is YFSETQ. V lost 0 bases to trimming and J lost 11 bases, with 11 bases between them. The CDR3 bases are TGCGCCAGCAGCTTGGAAGCAGGGAGGGCTTTCTTT. Protein sequence: CASSLEAGRAFF. The full variable domain, its missing parts supplied by reference TRBV5-1 and TRBJ1-1, is KAGVTQTPRYLIKTRGQQVTLSCSPISGHRSVSWYQQTPGQGLQFLFEYFSETQRNKGNFPGRFSGRQFSNSRSEMNVSTLELGDSALYLCASSLEAGRAFFGQGTRLTVV.

The genes are TRBV28 and TRBJ1-4; D not resolved. The CDR3 consists of 18 residues. Trimming cost V 6 bases and J 7 bases, with 27 bases left between them. Per the germline V gene, CDR1 is MDHEN and CDR2 is SYDVKM. The CDR3 spells CASRQTLGRGVGIEKLFF. Here the CDR3 DNA reads TGTGCCAGCAGGCAAACCTTGGGGAGAGGTGTGGGGATTGAAAAACTGTTTTTT.

This clone was seen a single time. The chain carries TRBV6-5 and TRBJ1-2; D is perhaps TRBD1 (6 bases). Deletions cut 6 bases from V and 7 bases from J, with 15 bases between. CDR1 is MNHEY and CDR2 is SVGAGI in the germline V gene. The CDR3 totals 13 residues. In DNA form, the CDR3 reads TGTGCCAGCAGCGGCACAGGGCTAAGTGGCTACACCTTC. It codes for CASSGTGLSGYTF.